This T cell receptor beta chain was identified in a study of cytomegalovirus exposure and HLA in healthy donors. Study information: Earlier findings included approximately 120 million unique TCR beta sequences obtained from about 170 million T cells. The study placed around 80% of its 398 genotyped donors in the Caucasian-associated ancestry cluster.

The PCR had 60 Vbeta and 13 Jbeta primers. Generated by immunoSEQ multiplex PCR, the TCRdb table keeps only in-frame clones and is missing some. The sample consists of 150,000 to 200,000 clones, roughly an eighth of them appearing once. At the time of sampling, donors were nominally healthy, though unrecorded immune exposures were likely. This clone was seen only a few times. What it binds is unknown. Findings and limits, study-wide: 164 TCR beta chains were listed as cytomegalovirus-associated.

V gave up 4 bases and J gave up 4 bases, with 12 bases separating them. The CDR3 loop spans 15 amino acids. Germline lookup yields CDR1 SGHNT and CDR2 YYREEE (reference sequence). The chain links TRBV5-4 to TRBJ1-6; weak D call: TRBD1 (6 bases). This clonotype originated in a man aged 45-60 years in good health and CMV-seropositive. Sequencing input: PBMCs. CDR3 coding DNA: TGTGCCAGCAGCACTAAGGACAGATATAATTCACCCCTCCACTTT. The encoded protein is CASSTKDRYNSPLHF.